The T cell receptor (beta chain) under discussion was sequenced for a study of blood T cell repertoires in COVID-19. Clones were sequenced by immunoSEQ multiplex PCR, and TCRdb holds only the in-frame ones, with some missing. The sample has hundreds of thousands of clones; around 87% are singletons. Germline V lookup: CDR1 LNHDA, CDR2 SQIVND (reference sequence). The length of the CDR3 is 16 residues. V was clipped by 7 bases and J by 0 bases; unmatched bases: 8. Self-reported history from a screening survey and questionnaire set each donor's cohort. This sequence was found in a woman in her forties or fifties who had recovered from COVID-19. J is TRBJ1-4 and V is TRBV19, with 7 bases identical to TRBD1. Material: PBMCs or T cells enriched from blood (not recorded which). The CDR3 loop reads CASTAPQGATNEKLFF. The CDR3 region has the DNA TGTGCCAGTACCGCACCTCAGGGGGCAACTAATGAAAAACTGTTTTTT. The whole variable domain, filled in from reference TRBV19 and TRBJ1-4, reads DGGITQSPKYLFRKEGQNVTLSCEQNLNHDAMYWYRQDPGQGLRLIYYSQIVNDFQKGDIAEGYSVSREKKESFPLTVTSAQKNPTAFYLCASTAPQGATNEKLFFGSGTQLSVL.